What follows are 14 T cell receptor beta chains derived from one specimen sequenced in a study of blood T cell repertoires in COVID-19. Here immunoSEQ multiplex PCR was the method, and the copy in TCRdb shows in-frame clones only, minus some. Counted here are around 210,000 clones, approximately 91% occurring once; the ten biggest clones make up roughly a sixth. Input material: peripheral blood. Source of these receptors: a man in his fifties or sixties with COVID-19, enrolled during active disease.

V gene TRBV15 combines with J gene TRBJ2-2; TRBD2 agrees at 10 bases. V shed 2 bases and J 3 bases; nucleotides not matched to a gene: 6. CDR3 length equals 17 residues. CDR1 LNHNV and CDR2 YYDKDF come from the germline V gene (reference sequence). The CDR3 sequence is CATSRPSLAGDTGELFF. CDR3 DNA sequence: TGTGCCACCAGCAGACCTTCCCTAGCGGGGGACACCGGGGAGCTGTTTTTT.

On this clone itself: With a much larger clone just one base away, this may be a read error. V gene TRBV7-3 combines with J gene TRBJ1-1, with D perhaps TRBD1 (6 bases). CDR3 length equals 13 residues. V was trimmed by 5 bases and J by 1 base, leaving 8 bases between them. CDR1 and CDR2 (germline): SGHTA, FQGTGA. The CDR3 bases are TGTGCCAGCAGCCCACAGGGGAACACTGAAGCTTTCTTT. As protein: CASSPQGNTEAFF.

V gene TRBV20-1 combines with J gene TRBJ1-1, with D hard to call. The V gene lost 5 bases and the J gene lost 7 bases, with 11 bases spanning the gap. Per the germline V gene, CDR1 is DFQATT and CDR2 is SNEGSKA (reference sequence). The CDR3 totals 11 residues. The CDR3 DNA follows: TGCAGTGCTGGGTCCGACATTGAAGCTTTCTTT. Protein sequence: CSAGSDIEAFF.

The count of this clone is one. The sample contains more than one DNA sequence encoding this CDR3. The chain has TRBV25-1 and TRBJ1-5; TRBD1 matches 7 bases. The V and J ends lost 5 bases and 5 bases, in that order; junction bases with no gene match: 3. The CDR3 loop spans 13 amino acids. Germline CDR1 is MGHDK and CDR2 is SYGVNS. In nucleotides, the CDR3 is TGTGCCAGCAGTCGACAGGGTGATCAGCCCCAGCATTTT. Translating gives CASSRQGDQPQHF.

The chain recombines TRBV6-5 with TRBJ1-4; the match to TRBD1 covers 8 bases. The V gene's germline CDR1 is MNHEY and CDR2 SVGAGI. This CDR3 region has 13 residues. The junction had 5 bases not matched to a gene; V was cut back by 6 bases and J by 8 bases. CDR3 protein: CASSLQGEEKLFF. The CDR3 bases are TGTGCCAGCAGCTTACAGGGGGAGGAAAAACTGTTTTTT.

A word on this clone: This sample also contains other DNA sequences that code for the same CDR3. The V call is TRBV5-1, the J call TRBJ2-3, with 10 bases fitting TRBD1. The CDR3 runs 15 residues. CDR1 is SGHRS and CDR2 is YFSETQ in the germline V gene. J was trimmed by 1 base and V by 4 bases; bases with no gene match: 3. The CDR3 is CASSPGQGGTDTQYF. The DNA for the CDR3 is TGCGCCAGCAGCCCTGGACAGGGGGGCACAGATACGCAGTATTTT.

The V and J genes are TRBV4-3 and TRBJ1-6; 10 bases match TRBD1. The CDR3 contains 16 residues. The germline V gene has CDR1 LGHNA and CDR2 YSLEER. V dropped 1 base and J dropped 13; count of bases not matched to a gene: 10. The CDR3 sequence is CASSQGTGGLSSPLHF. Here the CDR3 DNA reads TGCGCCAGCAGCCAAGGGACAGGGGGTCTCAGTTCGCCCCTCCACTTT.

The genes are TRBV7-7 and TRBJ2-2; D unclear. The CDR3 contains 13 residues. V was shortened by 3 bases and J by 2 bases, with 4 bases between the two germline ends. CDR1 and CDR2 (germline): SSHAT, FNYEAQ (reference sequence). This CDR3 is CASSFKNTGELFF. The CDR3 DNA sequence: TGTGCCAGCAGCTTCAAAAACACCGGGGAGCTGTTTTTT.

CDR3 coding DNA: TGTGCCAGCGGAGCTAGCGGGAGGGCGACCTACGAGCAGTACTTC. Translated, it gives CASGASGRATYEQYF. The chain combines TRBV6-4 with TRBJ2-7; 12 bases are shared with TRBD2. Germline assignment: CDR1 MRHNA and CDR2 SNTAGT. The V and J ends lost 8 bases and 2 bases, in that order; junction bases with no gene match: 7. CDR3 size: 15 residues.

V usage is TRBV6-1 and J usage is TRBJ2-7; 12 nucleotides line up with TRBD2. Germline CDR1 reads MNHNS; CDR2 reads SASEGT. This CDR3 is built from 17 residues. With 3 bases clipped from V and 7 bases from J, the junction kept 13 bases outside the gene matches. CDR3 sequence (DNA): TGTGCCAGCAGTGAGGGGAGACTAGCGGGGGCCCGGCGGGAGCAGTACTTC. Protein: CASSEGRLAGARREQYF.

The V and J genes are TRBV18 and TRBJ1-1, with 7 bases identical to TRBD1. Trimming took 3 bases from V and 4 from J; bases not matched to a gene: 8. Germline V gives CDR1 KGHSH, CDR2 LQKENI. The CDR3 totals 15 residues. CDR3: CASSPSGGLSTEAFF. The CDR3 DNA reads TGTGCCAGCTCACCGTCAGGGGGGCTGAGCACTGAAGCTTTCTTT.

The sample holds one count of this clone. The chain joins TRBV19 to TRBJ2-1, with 11 bases lining up with TRBD2. Per germline, CDR1 LNHDA and CDR2 SQIVND (reference sequence). The CDR3 runs to 14 residues. V shed 6 bases, J shed 5 bases, and the junction held 3 bases outside the gene matches. The CDR3: CASRGLAENNEQFF. CDR3 DNA: TGTGCCAGTAGGGGACTAGCGGAGAACAATGAGCAGTTCTTC.

The V call is TRBV7-2, the J call TRBJ2-3; 7 bases agree with TRBD1. Germline CDR1 reads SGHTA; CDR2 reads FQGNSA. The trim removed 4 bases at V and 6 bases at J, leaving 7 bases unmatched. This CDR3 contains 14 residues. CDR3 loop: CASSYQGESDTQYF. CDR3 DNA: TGTGCCAGCAGCTATCAGGGGGAGTCCGATACGCAGTATTTT.

The chain links TRBV3-1 (or the pseudogene TRBV3-2) to TRBJ2-3; D gene unclear. The CDR3 sequence is 14 residues long. Germline CDR1 is LGHDT and CDR2 is YNNKEL (reference sequence). Trimming pared 3 bases from V and 1 base from J, leaving 8 bases between. The CDR3 sequence: CASSHSVGTDTQYF. The CDR3 nucleotides read TGTGCCAGCAGCCATTCCGTTGGCACAGATACGCAGTATTTT.